The present T cell receptor (beta chain) was sequenced within a study of blood T cell repertoires in COVID-19. Study at large: Both acute and convalescent COVID-19 samples were obtained from the United States, Italy and Spain. From T cells, B-cell-depleted T cells, or PBMCs came the material, which was cDNA or gDNA.

The CDR3 covers 15 residues. The germline V gene encodes CDR1 SEHNR and CDR2 FQNEAQ (reference sequence). The V segment lost 4 bases and the J segment 3 bases; nucleotides outside the gene matches: 4. Clones were sequenced by immunoSEQ multiplex PCR, and TCRdb holds only the in-frame ones, with some missing. Here the sample spans more than 250,000 clones, more than 75% being singletons. The rearrangement joins TRBV7-9 to TRBJ2-3; 10 positions match TRBD1. The sequence was obtained from a man aged 45-65 years with active or convalescent COVID-19. The sample consisted of peripheral blood. Written as DNA, the CDR3 is TGTGCCAGCAGCTCCACGGGACAGGGGACAGATACGCAGTATTTT. Its protein product is CASSSTGQGTDTQYF. Full variable domain (missing parts from reference TRBV7-9 and TRBJ2-3): DTGVSQNPRHKITKRGQNVTFRCDPISEHNRLYWYRQTLGQGPEFLTYFQNEAQLEKSRLLSDRFSAERPKGSFSTLEIQRTEQGDSAMYLCASSSTGQGTDTQYFGPGTRLTVL.